This T cell receptor (beta chain) stems from a study of cytomegalovirus exposure and HLA in healthy donors. The CDR3 contains 11 residues. Germline V gene data show CDR1 as SGHDT and CDR2 as YYEEEE. V was pared by 3 bases and J by 5 bases, with 4 bases between. Data came from immunoSEQ multiplex PCR; TCRdb stores just in-frame clones and leaves some out. The sample lists 60,000 or so clones, roughly 90% occurring once. The chain has TRBV5-6 and TRBJ2-3; D ambiguous. The sequenced sample was PBMCs. The TCR sequence derives from a young woman in good health and CMV-seronegative. The CDR3 DNA is TGTGCCAGCAGCTGGAGAGATACGCAGTATTTT. The encoded protein is CASSWRDTQYF.